The 30 T cell receptor beta chains below all came from one sample that was sequenced in a study of blood T cell repertoires in COVID-19. The table came from immunoSEQ multiplex PCR; TCRdb's copy has only in-frame clones and leaves some out. The table records about 180,000 clones, approximately 81% of them present only once. Sequences were obtained from peripheral blood. Receptors originate from a person aged 65-85 years with COVID-19, enrolled during active disease.

This clone was detected once. This rearrangement joins TRBV7-8 to TRBJ2-7; 9 nucleotides line up with TRBD2. There are 15 residues in the CDR3. The germline gives CDR1 SGHVS, CDR2 FQNEAQ. The V and J ends lost 5 bases and 3 bases, in that order; junction bases with no gene match: 8. The CDR3 DNA reads TGTGCCAGCAGCACTGATGCGGGGGGGTTCTACGAGCAGTACTTC. It specifies CASSTDAGGFYEQYF. The variable domain in full, completed from reference TRBV7-8 and TRBJ2-7, reads GAGVSQSPRYKVAKRGQDVALRCDPISGHVSLFWYQQALGQGPEFLTYFQNEAQLDKSGLPSDRFFAERPEGSVSTLKIQRTQQEDSAVYLCASSTDAGGFYEQYFGPGTRLTVT.

This chain connects TRBV28 to TRBJ2-3; tentative D call: TRBD1 (6 bases). The germline gives CDR1 MDHEN, CDR2 SYDVKM. The length of the CDR3 is 14 residues. Trimming took 5 bases from V and 2 from J, leaving 11 bases between them. Here the CDR3 reads CASSPGTSTDTQYF. As DNA, the CDR3 is TGTGCCAGCAGTCCTGGGACATCCACAGATACGCAGTATTTT.

The chain links TRBV27 to TRBJ1-2; 7 positions match TRBD1. Per the germline V gene, CDR1 is MNHEY and CDR2 is SMNVEV (reference sequence). The CDR3 extends over 15 amino acids. V was pared by 4 bases and J by 1 base, with 6 bases of the junction left unmatched. CDR3 sequence: CASSSLGGGNYGYTF. As DNA, the CDR3 is TGTGCCAGCAGTTCCCTAGGGGGCGGTAACTATGGCTACACCTTC.

This rearrangement joins TRBV19 to TRBJ2-7; 9 bases are a match to TRBD1. After removal of 5 bases from V and 3 bases from J, the junction contained 14 bases not matched to a gene. The CDR3 length is 17 residues. Germline V lookup: CDR1 LNHDA, CDR2 SQIVND (reference sequence). CDR3 nucleotides: TGTGCCAGTAGTCCAGCCCCTGGGACAGGGTTGCACTACGAGCAGTACTTC. Translating gives CASSPAPGTGLHYEQYF.

The chain joins TRBV10-1 to TRBJ2-2; perhaps TRBD1 as D (5 bases). Trimming left V 2 bases short and J 4 bases short, with 17 bases between. The CDR3 runs to 17 residues. Germline V gene data show CDR1 as WNHNN and CDR2 as SYGVQD (reference sequence). The DNA of the CDR3 is TGCGCCAGCAGTGAGATCCATAGCCAGGGCTCCACCGGGGAGCTGTTTTTT. Amino acid sequence: CASSEIHSQGSTGELFF.

The V call is TRBV7-2, the J call TRBJ2-7, with D perhaps TRBD1 (6 bases). The CDR3 consists of 15 residues. V lost 4 bases, J lost 3 bases, and 16 bases lay in between. The V gene's germline CDR1 is SGHTA and CDR2 FQGNSA. CDR3 amino acids: CASSSSQGFRYEQYF. The CDR3 DNA reads TGTGCCAGCAGCTCTTCACAGGGTTTTCGCTACGAGCAGTACTTC.

This clone was observed a few times. V is TRBV2 and J is TRBJ1-3, with D hard to call. V was cut by 8 bases and J by 2 bases, with 10 bases left in between. Germline CDR1 SNHLY, CDR2 FYNNEI. This CDR3 region has 13 residues. In nucleotides, the CDR3 is TGTGCCAGCTCTACCCTCCCTGGAAACACCATATATTTT. Its translation: CASSTLPGNTIYF.

This chain links TRBV11-2 with TRBJ1-1; a weak D match, TRBD1 (5 bases). Germline CDR1 reads SGHAT; CDR2 reads FQNNGV. Trimming shortened V by 5 bases and J by 1 base, and 8 bases separated the two germline ends. There are 13 residues in the CDR3. This CDR3 is CASSRTQNTEAFF. Written as DNA, the CDR3 is TGTGCCAGCAGCCGGACACAGAACACTGAAGCTTTCTTT.

The chain joins TRBV7-9 to TRBJ2-1, with D unclear. Trimming left V 6 bases short and J 9 bases short, with 15 bases between. This CDR3 spans 13 amino acids. Germline-derived CDR1 and CDR2 are SEHNR and FQNEAQ (reference sequence). The CDR3 DNA sequence: TGTGCCAGCAGTCTGAATCCCGGCGGTGAGCAGTTCTTC. Translation gives CASSLNPGGEQFF.

This clone was seen only once. The chain has TRBV28 and TRBJ2-1; tentative D call: TRBD2 (5 bases). Looked up from germline, CDR1 is MDHEN and CDR2 is SYDVKM. The V end lost 7 bases, the J end lost 15 bases, and 19 bases lay between the germline ends. This CDR3 comprises 12 residues. CDR3 nucleotide sequence: TGTGCCAGCACGGACTCTTTTTCGAGGCTGTTCTTC. Translation: CASTDSFSRLFF.

The CDR3 coding sequence is TGTGCCAGCAGCCGCGCCGGGAACGACGGGGAGCTGTTTTTT. It codes for CASSRAGNDGELFF. The rearrangement joins TRBV4-2 to TRBJ2-2; tentatively, D is TRBD2 (5 bases). This CDR3 has 14 residues. V lost 4 bases and J lost 7, with 13 bases in between. CDR1 LGHNA and CDR2 YNFKEQ come from the germline V gene.

The chain employs TRBV7-3 and TRBJ2-3, with D perhaps matching TRBD1 (6 bases). CDR1 and CDR2 (germline): SGHTA, FQGTGA. Trimming cost V 3 bases and J 0 bases, with 10 bases left between them. This CDR3 has 15 residues. CDR3 amino acids: CASSLTGTSTDTQYF. The DNA for the CDR3 is TGTGCCAGCAGCTTGACCGGGACAAGCACAGATACGCAGTATTTT.

This chain connects TRBV28 to TRBJ2-3, with 7 bases that match TRBD2. The V gene's germline CDR1 is MDHEN and CDR2 SYDVKM. Germline trimming cut 4 bases from V and 1 base from J; bases unmatched to any gene: 11. The CDR3 covers 17 residues. CDR3 sequence: CASSSSAGVVGTDTQYF. In DNA, the CDR3 is TGTGCCAGCAGTTCCTCGGCGGGAGTAGTAGGCACAGATACGCAGTATTTT.

This clone was seen once. The chain has TRBV2 and TRBJ1-5; 8 bases map to TRBD1. This CDR3 contains 15 residues. The V gene end was trimmed by 8 bases and the J gene end by 1 base; junction bases not matched to a gene: 7. Germline loops: CDR1 SNHLY, CDR2 FYNNEI. The chain's CDR3 is CASSGQGLSNQPQHF. CDR3 nucleotide sequence: TGTGCCAGCTCTGGACAGGGCCTGAGCAATCAGCCCCAGCATTTT.

A single count supports this clone. The chain recombines TRBV7-2 with TRBJ1-1; 7 bases fit TRBD1. The V and J ends lost 5 bases and 3 bases, in that order; junction bases with no gene match: 6. Germline values: CDR1 SGHTA, CDR2 FQGNSA. There are 14 residues in the CDR3. CDR3 nucleotides: TGTGCCAGCAGCCAGTACAGGGGACACACTGAAGCTTTCTTT. This sequence encodes CASSQYRGHTEAFF. Variable domain in full (rest from reference TRBV7-2 and TRBJ1-1): GAGVSQSPSNKVTEKGKDVELRCDPISGHTALYWYRQSLGQGLEFLIYFQGNSAPDKSGLPSDRFSAERTGGSVSTLTIQRTQQEDSAVYLCASSQYRGHTEAFFGQGTRLTVV.

Points on this clone: The junction shows a germline mismatch at one end, possibly a read error. V gene TRBV5-1 combines with J gene TRBJ2-1; 9 bases agree with TRBD1. The germline V gene has CDR1 SGHRS and CDR2 YFSETQ. This CDR3 has 14 amino acids. CDR3: CASSLGDRAAEQFF. CDR3 coding DNA: TGCGCCAGCAGTTTGGGGGACAGGGCGGCTGAGCAGTTCTTC.

The CDR3 is CASSQPGTVSSGANVLTF. The CDR3 DNA reads TGCGCCAGCAGCCAACCCGGGACAGTTAGCTCTGGGGCCAACGTCCTGACTTTC. The J gene is TRBJ2-6, the V gene TRBV4-1, with 7 nucleotides matching TRBD1. Germline V gene sequence: CDR1 MGHRA, CDR2 YSYEKL. V lost 2 bases to trimming and J lost 0 bases; unmatched junction nucleotides: 7. This CDR3 has 18 amino acids.

The chain recombines TRBV25-1 with TRBJ1-2, with D possibly matching TRBD1 (5 bases). CDR3 length: 16 residues. V lost 3 bases, J lost 6 bases, and 20 bases lay in between. Per germline, CDR1 MGHDK and CDR2 SYGVNS. The CDR3 here is CASSEARVYNVHGYTF. The CDR3 nucleotides are TGTGCCAGCAGTGAGGCCAGGGTTTACAACGTCCATGGCTACACCTTC.

A few counts support this clone. The rearrangement uses TRBV19 and TRBJ2-3; 10 nucleotides match TRBD2. Germline CDR1 is LNHDA and CDR2 is SQIVND (reference sequence). This CDR3 is 15 amino acids long. J lost 5 bases, V lost 1 base, and 3 bases had no gene match. This chain's CDR3 is CASSIVAGGRDTQYF. CDR3 bases: TGTGCCAGTAGTATAGTAGCGGGGGGTAGAGATACGCAGTATTTT.

A single count supports this clone. This chain connects TRBV6-5 to TRBJ1-2, with 10 positions matching TRBD1. The J segment lost 1 base and the V segment lost 1 base, leaving 3 bases of the junction unmatched. This CDR3 spans 16 amino acids. Germline assignment: CDR1 MNHEY and CDR2 SVGAGI. Here the CDR3 DNA reads TGTGCCAGCAGTTACTTCGGACAGGGGGTTAACTATGGCTACACCTTC. Protein: CASSYFGQGVNYGYTF.

This chain links TRBV20-1 with TRBJ2-7; D is possibly TRBD1 (6 bases). The germline V gene has CDR1 DFQATT and CDR2 SNEGSKA (reference sequence). V dropped 4 bases and J dropped 9 bases, with 13 bases sitting between them. The CDR3 is 11 residues long. Written as DNA, the CDR3 is TGCAGTGCTATGACAGGTCTTGGGCAGTACTTC. Its protein is CSAMTGLGQYF.

This clone occurred a few times. The gene calls are TRBV5-1 and TRBJ2-7; unclear D gene. CDR1 and CDR2 (germline): SGHRS, YFSETQ. CDR3 length equals 12 residues. Trimming shortened V by 0 bases and J by 7 bases, and 8 bases separated the two germline ends. CDR3 in DNA: TGCGCCAGCAGCTTGGTTGCGGAGGAGCAGTACTTC. Its translation: CASSLVAEEQYF.

The J gene is TRBJ2-3, the V gene TRBV7-2; weak D call: TRBD2 (5 bases). In germline, CDR1 is SGHTA, CDR2 FQGNSA. The CDR3 runs 16 residues. Trimming cost V 1 base and J 0 bases, with 11 bases left between them. The CDR3 loop reads CASSLVGDTSTDTQYF. The CDR3 DNA sequence: TGTGCCAGCAGCTTAGTCGGGGATACAAGCACAGATACGCAGTATTTT.

This chain uses TRBV5-4 with TRBJ2-5, with 7 bases matching TRBD2. The CDR3 has 13 residues. The V gene's germline CDR1 is SGHNT and CDR2 YYREEE (reference sequence). J lost 9 bases, V lost 3 bases, and 8 bases had no gene match. CDR3 loop: CASSSGGLPSQYF. The CDR3 DNA reads TGTGCCAGCAGCTCGGGGGGACTACCGTCCCAGTACTTC.

V usage is TRBV27 and J usage is TRBJ2-3, with 10 bases identical to TRBD2. Germline V gene data show CDR1 as MNHEY and CDR2 as SMNVEV (reference sequence). V shed 2 bases and J 4 bases; nucleotides not matched to a gene: 6. The CDR3 sequence is 16 residues long. Here the CDR3 DNA reads TGTGCCAGCAGTTTACTAGCGGGAGCATCTTCAGATACGCAGTATTTT. This encodes CASSLLAGASSDTQYF.

The chain joins TRBV27 to TRBJ2-3; a weak D match, TRBD1 (5 bases). The germline CDR1 and CDR2 sequences are MNHEY and SMNVEV (reference sequence). V lost 2 bases and J lost 5, with 11 bases in between. The CDR3 has 14 amino acids. In DNA form, the CDR3 reads TGTGCCAGCAGTTTACAGGGCCGCGGAGATACGCAGTATTTT. Translation gives CASSLQGRGDTQYF.

V is TRBV7-9 and J is TRBJ2-7; TRBD2 might be the D (5 bases). This CDR3 region has 17 residues. Germline CDR1 SEHNR, CDR2 FQNEAQ (reference sequence). Trimming pared 3 bases from V and 2 bases from J, leaving 20 bases between. The DNA for the CDR3 is TGTGCCAGCAGCTTGGCAGTCCTAGGCGGAGGAACCTACGAGCAGTACTTC. Encoded protein: CASSLAVLGGGTYEQYF.

CDR3 DNA: TGTGCCAGCAGCTTGGAGCCCCACGGGGGGAACACAGATACGCAGTATTTT. This codes for CASSLEPHGGNTDTQYF. The rearrangement joins TRBV5-8 to TRBJ2-3; 7 bases line up with TRBD2. In germline, CDR1 is SGHTS, CDR2 YDEGEE. Unmatched junction bases numbered 9, after V lost 0 bases and J lost 2 bases. The CDR3 loop spans 17 amino acids.

J is TRBJ2-7 and V is TRBV6-6, with TRBD2 identical over 11 bases. V lost 5 bases, J lost 0 bases, and 18 bases stayed unmatched. The germline CDR1 and CDR2 sequences are MNHNY and SVGAGI (reference sequence). The CDR3 has 20 amino acids. The chain's CDR3 is CASSRERGTSGLATSYEQYF. Written as DNA, the CDR3 is TGTGCCAGCAGTCGGGAGAGGGGGACTAGCGGACTTGCGACCTCCTACGAGCAGTACTTC.

This clone has only one observation. This chain uses TRBV11-1 with TRBJ2-7; possible D gene TRBD2, 5 bases. This CDR3 contains 15 residues. Germline V gene lookup returns CDR1 SGHAT and CDR2 FQDESV (reference sequence). V gave up 2 bases and J gave up 4 bases, with 15 bases separating them. CDR3 amino acids: CASSLRSEGMYEQYF. CDR3 coding DNA: TGTGCCAGCAGCTTAAGGAGTGAGGGAATGTACGAGCAGTACTTC.